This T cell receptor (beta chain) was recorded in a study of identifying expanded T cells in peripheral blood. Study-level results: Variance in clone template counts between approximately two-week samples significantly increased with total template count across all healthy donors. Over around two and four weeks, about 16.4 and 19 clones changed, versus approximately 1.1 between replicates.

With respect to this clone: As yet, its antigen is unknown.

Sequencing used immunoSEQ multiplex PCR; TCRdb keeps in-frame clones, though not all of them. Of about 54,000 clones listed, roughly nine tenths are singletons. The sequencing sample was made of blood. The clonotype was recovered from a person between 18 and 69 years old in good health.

The CDR3 bases are TGTGCCAGCAGTCGCAAGCCAGAAGAGACCCAGTACTTC. Its protein product is CASSRKPEETQYF. This chain joins TRBV27 and TRBJ2-5; D is uncertain. The germline V gene encodes CDR1 MNHEY and CDR2 SMNVEV (reference sequence). V shed 5 bases and J shed 3 bases, with 10 bases lying between them. This CDR3 has 13 amino acids.